Listed here are 31 T cell receptor beta chains from one sample, sequenced in a study of response to subunit inactivated influenza vaccine. One entry per CDR3 protein results from TCRdb running MiXCR on the RT-PCR reads. The data contain roughly 700,000 distinct CDR3 sequences, approximately 15% of them singletons. Sequences were derived from PBMCs from blood, sampled roughly 15 days before vaccination. The receptors come from a man aged 50-60 years who received an inactivated influenza vaccine.

This chain joins TRBV7-9 and TRBJ2-7, with TRBD2 identical over 7 bases. Per germline, CDR1 SEHNR and CDR2 FQNEAQ (reference sequence). This CDR3 contains 15 residues. V shed 1 base, J shed 2 bases, and the junction held 5 bases outside the gene matches. CDR3 bases: TGTGCCAGCAGCTTAGACCTAGCGGAACCCTACGAGCAGTACTTC. Translated: CASSLDLAEPYEQYF.

This clonotype has only a few counts. V and J are TRBV9 and TRBJ2-3; 11 positions agree with TRBD2. Germline CDR1 reads SGDLS; CDR2 reads YYNGEE. The CDR3 is made up of 15 amino acids. V lost 6 bases and J lost 6; bases outside the gene matches: 9. This CDR3 is CASNPLAGAGDTQYF. The CDR3 nucleotides read TGTGCCAGCAACCCACTAGCGGGGGCCGGCGATACGCAGTATTTT.

The chain is built from TRBV11-1 and TRBJ2-6, with D tentatively TRBD1 (5 bases). This CDR3 has 18 amino acids. V lost 7 bases and J 0 bases, leaving 19 bases between the germline ends. CDR1 and CDR2 from the germline V gene are SGHAT and FQDESV (reference sequence). The CDR3 nucleotides read TGTGCCAGCACCCGTAGGCGTCAGGGAACCTCTGGGGCCAACGTCCTGACTTTC. Amino acids: CASTRRRQGTSGANVLTF.

The sample holds a few counts of this clonotype. This sequence joins TRBV7-8 and TRBJ2-7, with D perhaps assigned TRBD1 or TRBD2 (5 bases each). CDR1 and CDR2 (germline): SGHVS, FQNEAQ. V was clipped by 4 bases and J by 4 bases, with 20 bases between them. The CDR3 covers 16 residues. Here the CDR3 reads CASSSSGAPSPYEQYF. The CDR3 DNA sequence: TGTGCCAGCAGCTCGTCCGGGGCCCCCTCCCCTTACGAGCAGTACTTC.

This clonotype appeared many times. The chain combines TRBV12-3 or TRBV12-4 with TRBJ2-2, with TRBD2 matching over 8 bases. CDR3 length: 16 residues. Losses at the gene ends were 5 bases for V and 0 bases for J; bases not matched to a gene: 5. CDR3 residues: CASSPSGLANTGELFF. CDR3 sequence (DNA): TGTGCCAGCAGTCCCTCGGGACTAGCGAACACCGGGGAGCTGTTTTTT.

The chain combines TRBV20-1 with TRBJ2-5; 8 nucleotides agree with TRBD2. With V trimmed by 6 bases and J by 0 bases, 6 bases remained unmatched. CDR3 size: 14 residues. Germline V gene sequence: CDR1 DFQATT, CDR2 SNEGSKA (reference sequence). The CDR3 sequence: CSAEAGEYQETQYF. CDR3 bases: TGCAGTGCAGAAGCGGGGGAGTACCAAGAGACCCAGTACTTC.

There are a few counts of this clonotype. The chain combines TRBV7-9 with TRBJ2-7; perhaps TRBD1 as D (6 bases). Germline V CDR1 and CDR2: SEHNR, FQNEAQ (reference sequence). V gave up 1 base and J gave up 8 bases, with 9 bases separating them. CDR3 length equals 12 residues. CDR3 in amino acids: CASSLVQGQQYF. The CDR3 DNA sequence: TGTGCCAGCAGCTTAGTGCAGGGGCAGCAGTACTTC.

This clonotype was counted ten times or more. The rearrangement links TRBV3-1 to TRBJ2-3; 7 nucleotides line up with TRBD1. Germline V gene sequence: CDR1 LGHDT, CDR2 YNNKEL (reference sequence). The ends lost 1 base at V and 8 bases at J; junction bases unmatched: 0. The CDR3 contains 12 residues. The CDR3 nucleotides read TGTGCCAGCAGCCAAGGACAGGGTACGCAGTATTTT. It is translated as CASSQGQGTQYF.

This clonotype has only a few counts. The chain uses TRBV6-5 and TRBJ2-7, with D tentatively TRBD1 or TRBD2 (5 bases each). CDR3 length: 14 amino acids. Germline CDR1 MNHEY, CDR2 SVGAGI. The V end lost 2 bases, the J end lost 2 bases, and 10 bases lay between the germline ends. The DNA for the CDR3 is TGTGCCAGCAGTTACGGGCAGGGACCCTACGAGCAGTACTTC. Its protein is CASSYGQGPYEQYF.

This clonotype was observed many times. The chain employs TRBV4-3 and TRBJ2-3, with TRBD2 identical over 8 bases. The CDR3 is 16 amino acids. Unmatched junction bases numbered 6, after V lost 0 bases and J lost 4 bases. Per the germline V gene, CDR1 is LGHNA and CDR2 is YSLEER. The CDR3 DNA is TGCGCCAGCAGCCAAGATTTCGGAGCGGGAGCAGATACGCAGTATTTT. It specifies CASSQDFGAGADTQYF.

The chain has TRBV4-2 and TRBJ1-1; D gene ambiguous. Trimming shortened V by 2 bases and J by 3 bases, and 13 bases separated the two germline ends. The germline CDR1 and CDR2 sequences are LGHNA and YNFKEQ. This CDR3 has 15 residues. CDR3 in DNA: TGTGCCAGCAGCCAATTCCCAGACGGTGACACTGAAGCTTTCTTT. It specifies CASSQFPDGDTEAFF.

This clonotype was detected only a few times. This chain uses TRBV11-2 with TRBJ2-3; 11 bases align to TRBD2. J was trimmed by 3 bases and V by 1 base; bases with no gene match: 12. The CDR3 length is 19 residues. Germline loops: CDR1 SGHAT, CDR2 FQNNGV. The CDR3 bases are TGTGCCAGCAGCTTAGTTGGGACTAGCGGAAGCCAGGGAACAGATACGCAGTATTTT. This sequence encodes CASSLVGTSGSQGTDTQYF.

This clonotype has just a few counts. This chain links TRBV4-3 with TRBJ1-5; a weak D match, TRBD1 (5 bases). This CDR3 has 15 amino acids. Germline CDR1 reads LGHNA; CDR2 reads YSLEER. V shed 3 bases and J shed 4 bases, with 13 bases lying between them. The CDR3 loop is CASSQEGRGNQPQHF. For the CDR3, the DNA is TGCGCCAGCAGCCAGGAAGGACGGGGGAATCAGCCCCAGCATTTT.

In this sample, this clonotype turned up a few times. The chain has TRBV6-2 or TRBV6-3 and TRBJ2-1; D is unclear. The CDR3 contains 14 residues. V shed 7 bases and J shed 5 bases, with 15 bases lying between them. From germline, CDR1 is MNHEY and CDR2 SVGEGT. The CDR3 DNA is TGTGCCAGCAAACATTTTGATGGACACAATGAGCAGTTCTTC. It is translated as CASKHFDGHNEQFF.

This clonotype has a count of ten or more. The V call is TRBV20-1, the J call TRBJ2-5; tentative D call: TRBD2 (5 bases). There are 12 residues in the CDR3. Germline CDR1 DFQATT, CDR2 SNEGSKA (reference sequence). V gave up 6 bases and J gave up 4 bases, with 12 bases separating them. The CDR3 is CSASRVGETQYF. CDR3 DNA: TGCAGTGCATCGAGGGTTGGAGAGACCCAGTACTTC.

The chain couples TRBV12-3 or TRBV12-4 to TRBJ1-2; TRBD1 matches at 8 bases. V dropped 5 bases and J dropped 6; count of bases not matched to a gene: 5. The CDR3 is made up of 13 amino acids. The CDR3 DNA sequence: TGTGCCAGCAGTCCAGGGACAGGCGATGGCTACACCTTC. Translation: CASSPGTGDGYTF.

The chain carries TRBV7-2 and TRBJ2-3, with D unclear. The germline V gene has CDR1 SGHTA and CDR2 FQGNSA. Trimming removed 1 base at V and 2 bases at J, with 10 bases between. The CDR3 has 15 amino acids. The DNA of the CDR3 is TGTGCCAGCAGCTTAGTTAGCAGCTTCACAGATACGCAGTATTTT. This gives the protein CASSLVSSFTDTQYF. Together with reference TRBV7-2 and TRBJ2-3, the CDR3 gives the full variable domain: GAGVSQSPSNKVTEKGKDVELRCDPISGHTALYWYRQSLGQGLEFLIYFQGNSAPDKSGLPSDRFSAERTGGSVSTLTIQRTQQEDSAVYLCASSLVSSFTDTQYFGPGTRLTVL.

This clonotype was seen a few times. The gene calls are TRBV5-1 and TRBJ2-2; D ambiguous. Germline loops: CDR1 SGHRS, CDR2 YFSETQ. V was shortened by 4 bases and J by 2 bases, with 18 bases between the two germline ends. There are 17 residues in the CDR3. The CDR3 DNA sequence: TGCGCCAGCAGCAAATCCCCGCCGCAGAGTAACACCGGGGAGCTGTTTTTT. As protein: CASSKSPPQSNTGELFF.

This clonotype has a handful of counts. This chain connects TRBV7-9 to TRBJ2-3, with D possibly being TRBD1 (6 bases). Looked up from germline, CDR1 is SEHNR and CDR2 is FQNEAQ (reference sequence). V was cut by 5 bases and J by 0 bases, with 12 bases left in between. The CDR3 covers 15 residues. The CDR3 region is CASSRDRLSTDTQYF. The CDR3 nucleotides read TGTGCCAGCAGCCGCGACAGGTTAAGCACAGATACGCAGTATTTT.

This chain joins TRBV2 and TRBJ1-6; the match to TRBD1 covers 10 bases. In germline, CDR1 is SNHLY, CDR2 FYNNEI. There are 15 residues in the CDR3. Losses at the gene ends were 9 bases for V and 9 bases for J; bases not matched to a gene: 11. The CDR3 DNA sequence: TGTGCCAGAAGTATCGGGACAGGGGAGTTTTCACCCCTCCACTTT. This encodes CARSIGTGEFSPLHF.

The chain carries TRBV19 and TRBJ2-1, with D perhaps being TRBD1 or TRBD2 (5 bases each). This CDR3 comprises 15 residues. V was pared by 5 bases and J by 2 bases, with 13 bases between. The V gene's germline CDR1 is LNHDA and CDR2 SQIVND (reference sequence). As DNA, the CDR3 is TGTGCCAGTAGTTCGGGACCCTCCCCCTACAATGAGCAGTTCTTC. Amino acids: CASSSGPSPYNEQFF.

This clonotype came up a few times. The chain has TRBV20-1 and TRBJ2-4; 10 bases align to TRBD1. Germline V gene sequence: CDR1 DFQATT, CDR2 SNEGSKA (reference sequence). The CDR3 loop spans 18 amino acids. V gave up 4 bases and J gave up 3 bases; unmatched junction bases: 15. This chain's CDR3 is CSATPSRQGAEVKNIQYF. The CDR3 DNA reads TGCAGTGCTACCCCTTCTCGACAGGGGGCGGAGGTCAAAAACATTCAGTACTTC.

The chain couples TRBV4-3 to TRBJ2-7, with D possibly matching TRBD1 (6 bases). Germline values: CDR1 LGHNA, CDR2 YSLEER. The CDR3 contains 15 residues. The V and J ends lost 1 base and 5 bases respectively, with 15 bases between them. CDR3 sequence: CASSQAGTGTHEQYF. The CDR3 DNA is TGCGCCAGCAGCCAAGCGGGAACAGGGACGCACGAGCAGTACTTC.

In this sample, this clonotype turned up many times. The rearrangement uses TRBV6-1 and TRBJ2-7; 7 bases agree with TRBD2. The V gene end was trimmed by 7 bases and the J gene end by 3 bases; junction bases not matched to a gene: 12. Per germline, CDR1 MNHNS and CDR2 SASEGT. CDR3 length: 15 residues. The CDR3 region is CASNQPFLADYEQYF. The CDR3 nucleotides read TGTGCCAGCAATCAACCATTCCTAGCGGACTACGAGCAGTACTTC.

This clonotype was detected many times. Here the CDR3 reads CASSYSWTGNNEQFF. DNA of the CDR3: TGTGCCAGCAGTTACTCGTGGACAGGTAATAATGAGCAGTTCTTC. The chain is built from TRBV6-5 and TRBJ2-1; 7 bases fit TRBD1. In germline, CDR1 is MNHEY, CDR2 SVGAGI. The CDR3 sequence is 15 residues long. V lost 0 bases to trimming and J lost 7 bases; unmatched junction nucleotides: 6.

This sequence joins TRBV10-3 and TRBJ1-5, with D possibly being TRBD1 (5 bases). Germline V lookup: CDR1 ENHRY, CDR2 SYGVKD. Trimming shortened V by 4 bases and J by 7 bases, and 11 bases separated the two germline ends. This CDR3 is 13 amino acids long. The CDR3 nucleotides are TGTGCCATCAGTGTGGGGGTGGAACAGCCCCAGCATTTT. It encodes CAISVGVEQPQHF.

This clonotype has just a few counts. V and J are TRBV5-1 and TRBJ2-5; D assignment may be TRBD1 or TRBD2 (5 bases each). This CDR3 is 16 amino acids long. CDR1 is SGHRS, CDR2 YFSETQ, per germline. Deletions cut 4 bases from V and 1 base from J, with 17 bases between. The CDR3 spells CASSTGGVGAQETQYF. CDR3 coding DNA: TGCGCCAGCAGCACCGGTGGGGTCGGGGCCCAAGAGACCCAGTACTTC.

The chain links TRBV5-6 to TRBJ2-1, with 7 bases identical to TRBD1. J gave up 4 bases and V 4 bases, and 11 bases lay outside the gene matches. Germline CDR1 SGHDT, CDR2 YYEEEE. This CDR3 contains 16 residues. CDR3 residues: CASSQRQGYNYNEQFF. In DNA form, the CDR3 reads TGTGCCAGCAGCCAGAGACAGGGTTATAATTACAATGAGCAGTTCTTC.

This clonotype has just one count. This sequence joins TRBV13 and TRBJ2-7, with 7 nucleotides matching TRBD1. This CDR3 is 17 amino acids long. The V gene's germline CDR1 is PRHDT and CDR2 FYEKMQ (reference sequence). The V and J ends lost 4 bases and 0 bases, in that order; junction bases with no gene match: 12. CDR3 protein: CASSSGPPGQRSYEQYF. The CDR3 DNA reads as TGTGCCAGCAGCTCTGGGCCTCCGGGACAGCGCTCCTACGAGCAGTACTTC.

This clonotype was observed a handful of times. The CDR3 nucleotides read TGCAGTGCTAGAGATATACAGGGAAGAGGTCAGCCCCAGCATTTT. This gives the protein CSARDIQGRGQPQHF. The chain is built from TRBV20-1 and TRBJ1-5; a possible D gene is TRBD1 (6 bases). Trimming cost V 0 bases and J 6 bases, with 15 bases left between them. The CDR3 is 15 amino acids. CDR1 DFQATT and CDR2 SNEGSKA come from the germline V gene (reference sequence).

The V gene is TRBV16, the J gene TRBJ2-7, with D perhaps matching TRBD2 (6 bases). Deletions cut 3 bases from V and 0 bases from J, with 21 bases between. This CDR3 is built from 18 residues. Germline CDR1 is KGHSY and CDR2 is FQNENV. The CDR3 sequence is CASSQPDTSSLGSYEQYF. CDR3 DNA sequence: TGTGCCAGCAGCCAGCCCGATACTAGCTCCTTAGGCTCCTACGAGCAGTACTTC.